These 9 T cell receptor beta chains were sequenced from one sample in a study of response to subunit inactivated influenza vaccine. TCRdb fed the RT-PCR reads into MiXCR, producing one record per CDR3 protein. The repertoire holds around 710,000 distinct CDR3 sequences, with about 15% as singletons. Specimen: PBMCs from blood, collected around two weeks before vaccination. The receptors come from a man aged 50 to 60 who received an inactivated influenza vaccine.

The chain has TRBV14 and TRBJ2-7; D remains unclear. The CDR3 runs to 13 residues. Germline CDR1 reads SGHDN; CDR2 reads FVKESK. Deletions cut 4 bases from V and 5 bases from J, with 12 bases between. CDR3 nucleotides: TGTGCCAGCAGCCTTTGGACGCAAGACGAGCAGTACTTC. Protein: CASSLWTQDEQYF.

This clonotype was detected ten times or more. The chain has TRBV5-1 and TRBJ2-7; TRBD1 aligns across 8 bases. Germline CDR1 is SGHRS and CDR2 is YFSETQ. V gave up 3 bases and J gave up 2 bases; unmatched junction bases: 7. This CDR3 spans 15 amino acids. The CDR3 region has the DNA TGCGCCAGCAGCTACGGACAGGGCAATACCTACGAGCAGTACTTC. Residues: CASSYGQGNTYEQYF. The variable domain in full, completed from reference TRBV5-1 and TRBJ2-7, reads KAGVTQTPRYLIKTRGQQVTLSCSPISGHRSVSWYQQTPGQGLQFLFEYFSETQRNKGNFPGRFSGRQFSNSRSEMNVSTLELGDSALYLCASSYGQGNTYEQYFGPGTRLTVT.

The chain carries TRBV5-1 and TRBJ2-7; TRBD2 matches at 7 bases. This CDR3 spans 16 amino acids. V dropped 0 bases and J dropped 2; count of bases not matched to a gene: 8. Per the germline V gene, CDR1 is SGHRS and CDR2 is YFSETQ. Here the CDR3 DNA reads TGCGCCAGCAGCTTGGACAGCGGGGTAGGGGCCTACGAGCAGTACTTC. Translation gives CASSLDSGVGAYEQYF.

This chain joins TRBV29-1 and TRBJ2-7; tentatively, D is TRBD1 (5 bases). Germline lookup yields CDR1 SQVTM and CDR2 ANQGSEA. Trimming stripped 1 base from V and 4 bases from J, with 14 bases between. The CDR3 has 14 amino acids. This chain's CDR3 is CSVEARGHLYEQYF. The CDR3 DNA is TGCAGCGTTGAAGCCCGAGGACATCTTTACGAGCAGTACTTC.

This clonotype was seen a few times. The chain has TRBV3-1 and TRBJ1-5; D uncertain. Trimming removed 7 bases from V and 5 bases from J, with 12 bases in between. The CDR3 contains 13 residues. CDR1 is LGHDT, CDR2 YNNKEL, per germline (reference sequence). The CDR3 coding sequence is TGTGCCAGCACAAAGGGTCTCGATCAGCCCCAGCATTTT. Its translation is CASTKGLDQPQHF.

The chain has TRBV25-1 and TRBJ2-1, with a weak D call TRBD2 (5 bases). Germline V gives CDR1 MGHDK, CDR2 SYGVNS. V shed 1 base and J shed 4 bases, with 11 bases lying between them. The CDR3 runs 15 residues. This CDR3 is CASSEFGSLYNEQFF. The CDR3 nucleotides are TGTGCCAGCAGTGAATTTGGGAGCTTATACAATGAGCAGTTCTTC.

About this clonotype itself: This may be a read error, as it is one base from a much larger clone. The chain recombines TRBV2 with TRBJ2-2; D might be TRBD1 (6 bases). From germline, CDR1 is SNHLY and CDR2 FYNNEI. The CDR3 sequence is 15 residues long. V shed 7 bases and J shed 0 bases, with 12 bases lying between them. The CDR3 bases are TGTGCCAGCATACCCGGGACATCGAACACCGGGGAGCTGTTTTTT. Amino acid sequence: CASIPGTSNTGELFF.

The chain has TRBV6-2 or TRBV6-3 and TRBJ2-1; D possibly uses TRBD1 or TRBD2 (5 bases each). Germline V gives CDR1 MNHEY, CDR2 SVGEGT. Between the trimmed V and J ends, which lost 2 bases and 0 bases, there was a span of 11 bases. This CDR3 has 16 amino acids. The DNA of the CDR3 is TGTGCCAGCAGTTACGAATGGGGGATCTCCTACAATGAGCAGTTCTTC. Translated, it gives CASSYEWGISYNEQFF.

CDR3 DNA: TGTGCCAGCAGTGCGGACCTTCTCTCCTACAATGAGCAGTTCTTC. Translation gives CASSADLLSYNEQFF. This chain connects TRBV25-1 to TRBJ2-1, with no clear D. Germline V gives CDR1 MGHDK, CDR2 SYGVNS. The CDR3 loop spans 15 amino acids. V lost 4 bases to trimming and J lost 0 bases, with 10 bases between them.